A selection of T cell receptor beta chains follows, all from one sample in a study of metastatic and nonmetastatic thyroid tumors. TCRdb re-called the PCR reads with MiXCR. The sample yields 16,000 or so clones, around 25% seen once. Sequenced: adjacent normal tissue. The receptors were gathered from a female donor with papillary thyroid cancer or a benign thyroid nodule (not recorded which). Some clones in this sample may be carry-over from other donors' samples. Both conserved end residues are part of each CDR3. D genes are given only for firm matches. Clone size, where shown, is once, few, many, or a class for clones that have expanded.

CDR3aa: CAWSVSGAIGTGELFF
CDR3nt: TGTGCCTGGAGTGTATCGGGGGCCATAGGGACCGGGGAGCTGTTTTTT
d_gene: -
j_gene: TRBJ2-2
v_gene: TRBV30
abundance: -

CDR3aa: CASSLIEDTQYF
CDR3nt: TGTGCCAGCAGCTTGATTGAGGATACGCAGTATTTT
d_gene: -
j_gene: TRBJ2-3
v_gene: TRBV11-3
abundance: -

CDR3aa: CASSLRTSSGANVLTF
CDR3nt: TGCGCCAGCAGCTTGAGAACCTCCTCTGGGGCCAACGTCCTGACTTTC
d_gene: -
j_gene: TRBJ2-6
v_gene: TRBV5-1
abundance: few

CDR3aa: CASSTPGRTNTEAFF
CDR3nt: TGTGCCAGCAGTACCCCTGGGCGGACGAACACTGAAGCTTTCTTT
d_gene: -
j_gene: TRBJ1-1
v_gene: TRBV6-1
abundance: few

CDR3aa: CASSFGQGGGYEQYF
CDR3nt: TGTGCCAGCAGTTTCGGACAGGGGGGGGGATACGAGCAGTACTTC
d_gene: TRBD1
j_gene: TRBJ2-7
v_gene: TRBV12-3/TRBV12-4
abundance: -

CDR3aa: CSVEDSLLGEALNEQFF
CDR3nt: TGCAGCGTTGAAGATTCACTCCTAGGGGAGGCCCTCAATGAGCAGTTCTTC
d_gene: -
j_gene: TRBJ2-1
v_gene: TRBV29-1
abundance: medium-sized

CDR3aa: CASSQSGGRTYTQYF
CDR3nt: TGTGCCAGTAGCCAATCGGGGGGACGCACCTATACGCAGTATTTT
d_gene: TRBD2
j_gene: TRBJ2-3
v_gene: TRBV19
abundance: -

CDR3aa: CASIPRAPPETQYF
CDR3nt: TGTGCCAGCATCCCCCGGGCCCCCCCGGAGACCCAGTACTTC
d_gene: -
j_gene: TRBJ2-5
v_gene: TRBV28
abundance: -

CDR3aa: CASTGRGRTEAFF
CDR3nt: TGCGCCAGCACGGGCAGGGGAAGAACTGAAGCTTTCTTT
d_gene: -
j_gene: TRBJ1-1
v_gene: TRBV5-1
abundance: few

CDR3aa: CSAKTGGLEQYF
CDR3nt: TGCAGTGCTAAAACAGGGGGCCTCGAGCAGTACTTC
d_gene: TRBD1
j_gene: TRBJ2-7
v_gene: TRBV20-1
abundance: many

CDR3aa: CASSVGEGPWTEAFF
CDR3nt: TGTGCCAGCAGCGTAGGTGAGGGCCCGTGGACTGAAGCTTTCTTT
d_gene: -
j_gene: TRBJ1-1
v_gene: TRBV9
abundance: -

CDR3aa: CASSLRSSIHNEKLFF
CDR3nt: TGTGCCAGCAGCTTAAGGAGCTCCATTCATAATGAAAAACTGTTTTTT
d_gene: -
j_gene: TRBJ1-4
v_gene: TRBV7-9
abundance: -

CDR3aa: CASSNGGRAEAFF
CDR3nt: TGTGCCAGTAGTAATGGGGGACGAGCTGAAGCTTTCTTT
d_gene: -
j_gene: TRBJ1-1
v_gene: TRBV19
abundance: -

CDR3aa: CASSLDGVNYGYTF
CDR3nt: TGTGCCAGCAGCTTAGACGGGGTTAACTATGGCTACACCTTC
d_gene: -
j_gene: TRBJ1-2
v_gene: TRBV11-2
abundance: -

CDR3aa: CSATPGDRVNTEAFF
CDR3nt: TGCAGTGCCACACCCGGGGACAGAGTGAACACTGAAGCTTTCTTT
d_gene: TRBD1
j_gene: TRBJ1-1
v_gene: TRBV20-1
abundance: -

CDR3aa: CASSETAIEAYGYTF
CDR3nt: TGTGCCAGCAGTGAGACAGCGATTGAAGCCTATGGCTACACCTTC
d_gene: -
j_gene: TRBJ1-2
v_gene: TRBV6-1
abundance: few

CDR3aa: CASSSRGHSLNEKLFF
CDR3nt: TGTGCCAGCAGTTCTAGGGGGCACAGCCTTAATGAAAAACTGTTTTTT
d_gene: TRBD1
j_gene: TRBJ1-4
v_gene: TRBV12-3/TRBV12-4
abundance: large

CDR3aa: CASSDGLSQPQHF
CDR3nt: TGTGCCAGTAGCGACGGCTTAAGTCAGCCCCAGCATTTT
d_gene: -
j_gene: TRBJ1-5
v_gene: TRBV19
abundance: -

CDR3aa: CASTPRDRDYGYTF
CDR3nt: TGTGCCAGCACCCCACGAGACAGGGATTATGGCTACACCTTC
d_gene: TRBD1
j_gene: TRBJ1-2
v_gene: TRBV28
abundance: few

CDR3aa: CASSERDGTEAFF
CDR3nt: TGTGCCAGCAGTGAAAGGGACGGGACTGAAGCTTTCTTT
d_gene: -
j_gene: TRBJ1-1
v_gene: TRBV2
abundance: few

CDR3aa: CASSAGTEIASQFF
CDR3nt: TGTGCCAGTAGTGCTGGGACTGAGATCGCTTCGCAGTTCTTC
d_gene: -
j_gene: TRBJ2-1
v_gene: TRBV19
abundance: medium-sized

CDR3aa: CASSYFVPSYGYTF
CDR3nt: TGTGCCAGCAGTTACTTCGTACCGTCCTATGGCTACACCTTC
d_gene: -
j_gene: TRBJ1-2
v_gene: TRBV6-2/TRBV6-3
abundance: few

CDR3aa: CASSVSSGKTYEQYF
CDR3nt: TGTGCCAGCAGTGTGTCTAGCGGGAAGACGTACGAGCAGTACTTC
d_gene: TRBD2
j_gene: TRBJ2-7
v_gene: TRBV6-1
abundance: few

CDR3aa: CASKFGGLGNQPQHF
CDR3nt: TGTGCCAGCAAATTTGGGGGGTTAGGCAATCAGCCCCAGCATTTT
d_gene: -
j_gene: TRBJ1-5
v_gene: TRBV6-1
abundance: few

CDR3aa: CSARAGTDTQYF
CDR3nt: TGCAGTGCTAGAGCCGGGACAGATACGCAGTATTTT
d_gene: -
j_gene: TRBJ2-3
v_gene: TRBV20-1
abundance: -

CDR3aa: CASLRTQGPLGTPLHF
CDR3nt: TGCGCCAGCCTAAGAACACAGGGGCCCTTAGGAACACCTCTCCACTTT
d_gene: TRBD1
j_gene: TRBJ1-6
v_gene: TRBV10-2
abundance: -

CDR3aa: CASSLVASSYEQYF
CDR3nt: TGCGCCAGCAGCTTGGTTGCTTCCTCCTACGAGCAGTACTTC
d_gene: -
j_gene: TRBJ2-7
v_gene: TRBV5-1
abundance: -

CDR3aa: CASSLRRQFDEQFF
CDR3nt: TGTGCCAGCAGTTTGAGGCGGCAGTTCGATGAGCAGTTCTTC
d_gene: -
j_gene: TRBJ2-1
v_gene: TRBV2
abundance: many

CDR3aa: CASSLLSRTSGNTIYF
CDR3nt: TGTGCCAGCAGCTTGCTTAGTAGGACGTCTGGAAACACCATATATTTT
d_gene: -
j_gene: TRBJ1-3
v_gene: TRBV5-6
abundance: -

CDR3aa: CASKTSPGWNSPLHF
CDR3nt: TGTGCCAGCAAAACAAGTCCCGGGTGGAATTCACCCCTCCACTTT
d_gene: -
j_gene: TRBJ1-6
v_gene: TRBV6-1
abundance: many

CDR3aa: CASTSTTGDPTYEQYF
CDR3nt: TGTGCCAGCACCTCGACCACAGGGGACCCAACCTACGAGCAGTACTTC
d_gene: TRBD1
j_gene: TRBJ2-7
v_gene: TRBV12-3/TRBV12-4
abundance: few

CDR3aa: CASSSRRENYVYTF
CDR3nt: TGTGCCAGTAGTAGTCGACGGGAAAACTATGTCTACACCTTC
d_gene: -
j_gene: TRBJ1-2
v_gene: TRBV19
abundance: -

CDR3aa: CASSLGSRGKNQPQHF
CDR3nt: TGTGCCAGCAGTTTGGGGAGCAGGGGGAAGAATCAGCCCCAGCATTTT
d_gene: TRBD1
j_gene: TRBJ1-5
v_gene: TRBV12-3/TRBV12-4
abundance: few